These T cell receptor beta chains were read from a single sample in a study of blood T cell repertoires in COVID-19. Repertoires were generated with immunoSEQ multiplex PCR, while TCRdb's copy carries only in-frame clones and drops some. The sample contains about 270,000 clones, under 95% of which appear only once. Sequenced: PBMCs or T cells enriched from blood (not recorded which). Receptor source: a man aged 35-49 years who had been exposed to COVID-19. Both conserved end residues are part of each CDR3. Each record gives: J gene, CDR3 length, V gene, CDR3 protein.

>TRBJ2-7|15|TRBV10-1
CASSESSWGGSEQYF
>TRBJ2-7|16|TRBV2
CASSPLPGVGYYEQYF
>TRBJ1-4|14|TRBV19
CASSINSFNEKLFF
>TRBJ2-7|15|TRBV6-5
CASSFPGQGILEQYF
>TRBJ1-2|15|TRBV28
CASSSPTGRDYGYTF
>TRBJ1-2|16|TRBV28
CASSLIGVGDDDGYTF
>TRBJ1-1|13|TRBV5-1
CASMGTLATEAFF
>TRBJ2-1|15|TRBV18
CASSPPTSGSGEQFF
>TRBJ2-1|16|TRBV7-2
CASSRLAMSSYNEQFF
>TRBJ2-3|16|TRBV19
CASSIPARPGADTQYF
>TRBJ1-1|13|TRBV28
CASTPVGQPEAFF
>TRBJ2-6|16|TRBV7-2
CASSPRAHSGANVLTF
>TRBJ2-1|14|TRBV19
CASSIGTSYNEQFF
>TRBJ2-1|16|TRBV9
CASSGQSGSPESEQFF
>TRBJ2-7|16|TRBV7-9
CASSLSISGTIDEQYF
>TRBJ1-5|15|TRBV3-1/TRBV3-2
CASSQFQGAGQPQHF
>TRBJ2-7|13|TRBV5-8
CASSLDRGYEQYF
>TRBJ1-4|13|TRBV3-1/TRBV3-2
CASRGGSNEKLFF
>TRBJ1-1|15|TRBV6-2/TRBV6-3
CASSYGGGQNTEAFF
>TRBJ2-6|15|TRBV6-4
CASRPEGNGANVLTF
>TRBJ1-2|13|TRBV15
CATSRDREDGYTF
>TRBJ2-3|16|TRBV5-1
CASSFQTSGGTDTQYF
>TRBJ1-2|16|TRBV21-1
CASTISRDSLHYGYTF
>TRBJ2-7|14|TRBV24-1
CATSDSTSEDEQYF
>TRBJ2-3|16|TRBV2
CASSGNRVYSTDTQYF
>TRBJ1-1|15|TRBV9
CASSVVAGANTEAFF
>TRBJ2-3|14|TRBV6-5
CASSPRGRTDTQYF